This T cell receptor beta chain was found in a study of T cell responses to AZD1222 COVID-19 vaccine. Sequenced by immunoSEQ multiplex PCR; TCRdb stores in-frame clones only, minus some. The sample lists fewer than 130,000 clones; about 87% were seen once. Trimming cost V 8 bases and J 2 bases, with 14 bases left between them. Germline V gives CDR1 LNHDA, CDR2 SQIVND (reference sequence). This CDR3 spans 14 amino acids. The chain carries TRBV19 and TRBJ2-3; D gene unclear. This sample comprised peripheral blood, obtained on day 0 of AZD1222 vaccination. This clonotype was obtained from an adult in good health. CDR3 coding DNA: TGTGCCAGTTCAGTAGTATCCGTCACAGATACGCAGTATTTT. It yields the protein CASSVVSVTDTQYF. The whole variable domain, filled in from reference TRBV19 and TRBJ2-3, reads DGGITQSPKYLFRKEGQNVTLSCEQNLNHDAMYWYRQDPGQGLRLIYYSQIVNDFQKGDIAEGYSVSREKKESFPLTVTSAQKNPTAFYLCASSVVSVTDTQYFGPGTRLTVL.